The rows below give T cell receptor beta chains drawn from one sample of a study of T cell responses to AZD1222 COVID-19 vaccine. Sequenced by immunoSEQ multiplex PCR; TCRdb stores in-frame clones only, minus some. Among 110,000 to 150,000 clones listed, approximately 90% were seen once. The source material was peripheral blood, sampled on day 0 of AZD1222 vaccination. The receptor source for this set is an adult in good health. Each CDR3 is given with its conserved first and last residue. A D gene is named only where the DNA matches it firmly. Some rows have no size entry. The others give once, few or many, or a class for an expanded clone.

cdr3_length j_call clone_size d_call v_call cdr3_aa cdr3_nt
18 TRBJ2-1 - TRBD2 TRBV24-1 CATSGSRTSGDSRNEQFF TGTGCCACCAGTGGATCGCGGACTAGCGGGGATAGTAGGAATGAGCAGTTCTTC
16 TRBJ1-5 - - TRBV28 CASRGSGRGRNQPQHF TGTGCCAGCAGGGGGAGTGGCAGGGGCCGAAATCAGCCCCAGCATTTT
16 TRBJ1-5 - TRBD1 TRBV7-2 CASSKTSGTGIWPQHF TGTGCCAGCAGCAAGACCTCCGGGACAGGGATTTGGCCCCAGCATTTT
15 TRBJ1-1 - TRBD1 TRBV2 CASSEQGASVTEAFF TGTGCCAGCAGTGAACAGGGGGCCTCCGTCACTGAAGCTTTCTTT
16 TRBJ2-3 - TRBD1 TRBV28 CASSWLWTGGTDTQYF TGTGCCAGCAGTTGGTTATGGACAGGCGGCACAGATACGCAGTATTTT
14 TRBJ1-5 - - TRBV28 CASSSVYSNQPQHF TGTGCCAGCAGCAGCGTTTATAGCAATCAGCCCCAGCATTTT
16 TRBJ2-1 few TRBD2 TRBV6-4 CASSDSPAGGGNEQFF TGTGCCAGCAGTGACTCCCCAGCGGGGGGCGGGAATGAGCAGTTCTTC
12 TRBJ2-1 once - TRBV29-1 CSVAPSSNEQFF TGCAGCGTGGCCCCTTCGTCCAATGAGCAGTTCTTC
14 TRBJ2-3 - TRBD1 TRBV6-4 CASSARTGGDTQYF TGTGCCAGCAGCGCGCGGACAGGGGGGGATACGCAGTATTTT
15 TRBJ2-1 - TRBD1 TRBV2 CASRIGQGVYNEQFF TGTGCCAGCAGGATCGGACAGGGGGTATACAATGAGCAGTTCTTC
14 TRBJ1-2 - - TRBV5-4 CASSFGGSNYGYTF TGTGCCAGCAGCTTCGGGGGCTCTAACTATGGCTACACCTTC
13 TRBJ1-1 - - TRBV7-9 CASSFVENTEAFF TGTGCCAGCAGCTTCGTAGAGAACACTGAAGCTTTCTTT
13 TRBJ1-5 - - TRBV7-2 CASSLLSYQPQHF TGTGCCAGCAGCTTGCTAAGTTATCAGCCCCAGCATTTT
16 TRBJ2-1 - TRBD2 TRBV5-4 CASSLLRTSGSIEQFF TGTGCCAGCAGCCTCCTCCGGACTAGCGGGAGTATTGAGCAGTTCTTC
16 TRBJ1-3 - - TRBV9 CASSPLTGSSGNTIYF TGTGCCAGCAGCCCCCTCACAGGTTCCTCTGGAAACACCATATATTTT